This T cell receptor beta chain was sequenced for a study of T cell repertoires in cytomegalovirus infection. Study-level background: Well-studied HLA-B-restricted CMV epitopes were used in the study alongside recently identified HLA-C-restricted ones. CMV infection and matching HLA type were both indicated by public TCR beta signatures.

MiXCR, run by TCRdb on the reads, gives a single entry per CDR3 protein. Seen here are around 710,000 distinct CDR3 sequences, just under 30% observed once, and the top ten hold 10% to 15%. Of note for this clonotype: Its matching antigen is unknown.

The CDR3 contains 17 residues. V shed 0 bases and J shed 3 bases, with 15 bases lying between them. Germline-derived CDR1 and CDR2 are SGHRS and YFSETQ. Points from the study as a whole: HLA-C-restricted CMV-specific TCR beta clonotypes prevailed in the ex vivo response. Cumulative frequency (of public TCR beta family members) identified carriers of CMV plus the relevant HLA.

The chain carries TRBV5-1 and TRBJ2-2; D not resolved. This receptor was identified in a human donor in good health (CMV status not recorded). Some clones in this sample may be carry-over from other donors' samples. Material: cultured CD8+ T cells from PBMCs, obtained from culture after CMV antigen stimulation. In nucleotides, the CDR3 is TGCGCCAGCAGCTTGGATGGGCAAAGAGACCACACCGGGGAGCTGTTTTTT. Its protein is CASSLDGQRDHTGELFF.